Listed here is a single T cell receptor (beta chain). Repertoires were generated with immunoSEQ multiplex PCR, while TCRdb's copy carries only in-frame clones and drops some. The table records around 8,100 clones, about 85% of them present only once. The data derive from a study of T cell changes during pregnancy in multiple sclerosis. Germline assignment: CDR1 SGHNT and CDR2 YENEEA. This CDR3 has 13 amino acids. V was pared by 3 bases and J by 4 bases, with 10 bases between. The specimen was CD8+ T cells from peripheral blood mononuclear cells, collected in the first trimester of pregnancy. The chain couples TRBV11-3 to TRBJ2-7; D gene uncertain. This clonotype originated in a female donor in good health, enrolled as a control in a pregnancy study. The CDR3 is CASSFGYGYEQYF. The CDR3 DNA follows: TGTGCCAGCAGCTTCGGGTACGGGTACGAGCAGTACTTC. Looking up the rest from reference TRBV11-3 and TRBJ2-7 gives the full variable domain: EAGVVQSPRYKIIEKKQPVAFWCNPISGHNTLYWYLQNLGQGPELLIRYENEEAVDDSQLPKDRFSAERLKGVDSTLKIQPAELGDSAVYLCASSFGYGYEQYFGPGTRLTVT.